This record concerns one T cell receptor beta chain sequence. Its antigen is still unknown. No base qualities exist here, and no much larger clone lies one base off it. Clipping removes 4 bases from V and 3 bases from J, with 8 as the unmatched junction base count. From the cysteine through the phenylalanine, the CDR3 covers 15 amino acids. Only the CDR3 DNA stays, 45 bases, in frame from base 1. The germline V gene (reference sequence) yields SGHNT for CDR1 and YYREEE for CDR2. Enrolling through a virtual design, the prospective study's participants ranged in age from about 18 to 100 years and lived across some 23 United States geographic areas. Cohort assignment in the prospective study relied on participant-reported clinical history from a screening survey and a study questionnaire. Each participant in the prospective study had whole blood, serum and a nasopharyngeal or oropharyngeal swab collected by mobile phlebotomists. Over an approximately 2-month period, participants in the prospective study had the option of providing additional blood draws and questionnaires. Prospective study blood samples were shipped either frozen or at room temperature before DNA extraction.

TCRbeta CDR3 regions were amplified from genomic DNA using the immunoSEQ Assay, a bias-controlled multiplex PCR. For the original study's pipeline: The number of nucleated cells in each sample was estimated from the amplification of reference gene primers within the assay. To quantify the absolute abundance of each unique TCRbeta CDR3 rearrangement, sequence reads were collapsed and filtered. For each sample, productive Simpson clonality was calculated as the square root of Simpson's diversity index across productive rearrangements. TCRdb re-hosts the immuneACCESS table, in-frame sequences only. Its copies lack some clones; in the studies checked, an unresolved V gene accounts for under half of them, and the cause for the rest is not known. V, J and clone size are taken as reported in that table, and D and trimming were inferred from the DNA itself. The sample table lists approximately 170,000 clones, around 80% of them with a count of one. Approximately 4% of the sample is held by the ten biggest clonotypes.

This sample is part of a study of blood T cell repertoires in COVID-19 (dated by TCRdb to the early 2020s). About the full investigation: The collaborator samples originated in the United States, Italy and Spain and spanned the acute and convalescent phases of COVID-19. The prospective study material was composed of cDNA or gDNA derived from T cells, B-cell-depleted T cells, or PBMCs. The dataset comprised deeply sampled blood TCRbeta repertoires from subjects exposed to, actively infected with, or recovered from COVID-19. A freely available public database, intended as a resource for researchers studying the immune response to SARS-CoV-2, is where the repertoires were released. The samples were drawn from the first 160 participants of the ongoing ImmuneRACE study and from more than 1,000 subjects provided by 6 global collaborators. A de-identified subject ID, COVID-19 status, age in years and sex were almost always included in the sample metadata. HLA class I and class II types, where available, came from metadata supplied by the sample provider rather than from assay-based typing. Summary of the overall study and its limitations: The quantity of clinical and demographic metadata differed by source and by participant and was supplied without curation.

The chain couples TRBV5-4 to TRBJ1-2; the central 8 bases match TRBD1. The TCR sequence derives from a woman aged 45 to 65 in a cohort exposed to, infected with or recovered from COVID-19 (not recorded which). Input material: PBMCs or T cells enriched from blood (not recorded which). The base sequence is TGTGCCAGCAGCCCCGGGACAGGCAAGGACTATGGCTACACCTTC. It is translated as CASSPGTGKDYGYTF. The entire variable domain, with the stretches around the CDR3 drawn from the reference TRBV5-4 and TRBJ1-2 proteins, is ETGVTQSPTHLIKTRGQQVTLRCSSQSGHNTVSWYQQALGQGPQFIFQYYREEENGRGNFPPRFSGLQFPNYSSELNVNALELDDSALYLCASSPGTGKDYGYTFGSGTRLTVV.